This TCR beta chain was captured by sequencing in a study of blood T cell repertoires in COVID-19. Study at large: There were acute and convalescent COVID-19 samples, and they came from the United States, Italy and Spain. T cells, B-cell-depleted T cells, or PBMCs supplied cDNA or gDNA.

Study processing details: The assay estimated nucleated cells by amplifying reference gene primers. Profiling relied on immunoSEQ multiplex PCR, and the TCRdb table lists in-frame clones only, not all of them. V, J and clone size reflect that table, while D and trimming were determined from the DNA. The repertoire consists of 130,000 to 150,000 clones, with about nine tenths occurring once and the leading ten covering about 2%. V gave up 6 bases and J gave up 6 bases; unmatched junction bases: 9. This CDR3 contains 13 residues. The germline gives CDR1 SQVTM, CDR2 ANQGSEA. Input material: peripheral blood. This TCR derives from a human donor in a cohort sampled during active COVID-19. The chain uses TRBV29-1 and TRBJ2-5; 8 bases line up with TRBD1. The CDR3 bases are TGCAGCGTACCAGGACAGGGCGTCCAGACCCAGTACTTC. Protein sequence: CSVPGQGVQTQYF.